These 25 T cell receptor beta chains were all obtained from the same sample, sequenced in a study of shared clonotypes between healthy human individuals. Assay used: immunoSEQ multiplex PCR; TCRdb lists only in-frame clones, some missing. Among millions of clones listed, approximately 95% were seen once. Sequencing used naive CD4+ T cells from PBMCs. Specified subset: CD45RA+ positively selected. The origin of the receptors is a man aged 18-30 years in good health. Some clones in this sample may be carry-over from other donors' samples.

The genes are TRBV18 and TRBJ1-1; no clear D. Trimming stripped 3 bases from V and 4 bases from J, with 15 bases between. Germline V gives CDR1 KGHSH, CDR2 LQKENI. The CDR3 is made up of 15 amino acids. The CDR3 nucleotides read TGTGCCAGCTCACCTCAACCCACCGGGAGCACTGAAGCTTTCTTT. Amino acids: CASSPQPTGSTEAFF.

This chain joins TRBV7-2 and TRBJ2-1; TRBD2 matches 7 bases. The V and J ends lost 8 bases and 0 bases, in that order; junction bases with no gene match: 7. The CDR3 totals 15 residues. Germline CDR1 reads SGHTA; CDR2 reads FQGNSA. In nucleotides, the CDR3 is TGTGCCAGCTGTTCTAGCGGCAGCTCCTACAATGAGCAGTTCTTC. This sequence encodes CASCSSGSSYNEQFF.

The chain uses TRBV19 and TRBJ1-1; no definite D call. This CDR3 contains 15 residues. V was pared by 5 bases and J by 0 bases, with 13 bases between. CDR1 and CDR2 from the germline V gene are LNHDA and SQIVND (reference sequence). The CDR3 DNA follows: TGTGCCAGTAGTGCGCCCGGACGGTTGAACACTGAAGCTTTCTTT. Translating it yields CASSAPGRLNTEAFF.

The chain joins TRBV2 to TRBJ2-5; D might be TRBD1 (6 bases). The CDR3 spans 13 residues. CDR1 SNHLY and CDR2 FYNNEI come from the germline V gene. V was shortened by 5 bases and J by 5 bases, with 12 bases between the two germline ends. The CDR3 is CASSKQGWETQYF. The DNA of the CDR3 is TGTGCCAGCAGTAAACAGGGCTGGGAGACCCAGTACTTC. Full variable domain (rest looked up from reference TRBV2 and TRBJ2-5): EPEVTQTPSHQVTQMGQEVILRCVPISNHLYFYWYRQILGQKVEFLVSFYNNEISEKSEIFDDQFSVERPDGSNFTLKIRSTKLEDSAMYFCASSKQGWETQYFGPGTRLLVL.

V usage is TRBV7-9 and J usage is TRBJ2-4, with TRBD1 matching 7 bases. J was trimmed by 0 bases and V by 5 bases; bases with no gene match: 7. The CDR3 runs 16 residues. From germline, CDR1 is SEHNR and CDR2 FQNEAQ (reference sequence). As DNA, the CDR3 is TGTGCCAGCAGCCTTAACCCAGGGGGAGCCAAAAACATTCAGTACTTC. Translation: CASSLNPGGAKNIQYF.

The chain couples TRBV7-9 to TRBJ2-7; possibly TRBD1 for D (6 bases). V lost 5 bases and J 10 bases, leaving 12 bases between the germline ends. The germline V gene has CDR1 SEHNR and CDR2 FQNEAQ (reference sequence). The CDR3 length is 11 residues. CDR3 sequence: CASSPRDTQYF. The CDR3 coding sequence is TGTGCCAGCAGCCCCCGGGACACACAGTACTTC.

The V and J genes are TRBV30 and TRBJ2-2; D gene ambiguous. Deletions cut 2 bases from V and 9 bases from J, with 10 bases between. Per germline, CDR1 GTSNPN and CDR2 SVGIG (reference sequence). The CDR3 spans 12 residues. In nucleotides, the CDR3 is TGTGCCTGGAGTCCCCTCGGACGGGAGCTGTTTTTT. Translation: CAWSPLGRELFF.

The rearrangement uses TRBV7-9 and TRBJ2-1, with 13 nucleotides matching TRBD2. The V segment lost 10 bases and the J segment 7 bases; nucleotides outside the gene matches: 7. The CDR3 is made up of 14 amino acids. The germline CDR1 and CDR2 sequences are SEHNR and FQNEAQ (reference sequence). CDR3 sequence: CATGGTSGKNEQFF. CDR3 nucleotide sequence: TGTGCCACCGGGGGGACTAGCGGGAAGAATGAGCAGTTCTTC. The entire variable domain, with the rest obtained from reference TRBV7-9 and TRBJ2-1, is as follows: DTGVSQNPRHKITKRGQNVTFRCDPISEHNRLYWYRQTLGQGPEFLTYFQNEAQLEKSRLLSDRFSAERPKGSFSTLEIQRTEQGDSAMYLCATGGTSGKNEQFFGPGTRLTVL.

For this clone: The sample carries other DNA sequences with the same CDR3. The chain carries TRBV7-3 and TRBJ1-1; D not certain. The CDR3 is 13 residues long. V lost 4 bases and J 1 base, leaving 7 bases between the germline ends. Germline loops: CDR1 SGHTA, CDR2 FQGTGA. The CDR3 DNA is TGTGCCAGCAGCTCACAACCGAACACTGAAGCTTTCTTT. Encoded protein: CASSSQPNTEAFF.

This chain connects TRBV28 to TRBJ2-7, with 8 bases aligning to TRBD2. V lost 4 bases to trimming and J lost 5 bases; unmatched junction nucleotides: 13. In germline, CDR1 is MDHEN, CDR2 SYDVKM. There are 16 residues in the CDR3. The CDR3 protein is CASSSPSGLVGHEQYF. The CDR3 DNA follows: TGTGCCAGCAGTTCCCCGTCGGGACTAGTAGGCCACGAGCAGTACTTC.

On this clone itself: Other nucleotide sequences from this sample produce the same CDR3. This chain links TRBV19 with TRBJ2-5, with a tentative D call TRBD2 (5 bases). Germline assignment: CDR1 LNHDA and CDR2 SQIVND (reference sequence). The V and J ends lost 1 base and 5 bases respectively, with 8 bases between them. The CDR3 runs to 13 residues. DNA for the CDR3: TGTGCCAGTAGTATAGTGGGCGGGGAGACCCAGTACTTC. Amino acid sequence: CASSIVGGETQYF.

The gene calls are TRBV7-2 and TRBJ2-7, with TRBD2 identical over 8 bases. V lost 6 bases and J lost 3; bases outside the gene matches: 13. This CDR3 is 16 amino acids long. Germline V gene lookup returns CDR1 SGHTA and CDR2 FQGNSA. The CDR3 coding sequence is TGTGCCAGCAGTCAGGCCGCGAGCGGGAGACTCTACGAGCAGTACTTC. This codes for CASSQAASGRLYEQYF.

The gene calls are TRBV29-1 and TRBJ2-5, with D perhaps TRBD1 or TRBD2 (6 bases each). Trimming took 7 bases from V and 5 from J, leaving 17 bases between them. The CDR3 has 13 residues. Germline loops: CDR1 SQVTM, CDR2 ANQGSEA. CDR3: CSGTGRFVETQYF. Written as DNA, the CDR3 is TGCAGCGGTACAGGGAGGTTCGTGGAGACCCAGTACTTC.

This clone was picked up a small number of times. This CDR3 is also generated by other DNA sequences in the sample. The V gene is TRBV5-1, the J gene TRBJ2-2; the match to TRBD1 covers 9 bases. The CDR3 length is 14 residues. Looked up from germline, CDR1 is SGHRS and CDR2 is YFSETQ. J gave up 5 bases and V 3 bases, and 2 bases lay outside the gene matches. The CDR3 nucleotides are TGCGCCAGCAGCTCCGGACAGGGGACCGGGGAGCTGTTTTTT. It is translated as CASSSGQGTGELFF.

V usage is TRBV7-8 and J usage is TRBJ2-5, with D possibly TRBD2 on 7 matching bases. Germline CDR1 and CDR2: SGHVS and FQNEAQ. The germline V and J ends were trimmed by 4 bases and 3 bases, with 15 bases remaining between them. The CDR3 runs 15 residues. The CDR3, as DNA: TGTGCCAGCAGCTGGGGGGGCGGGACGGAAGAGACCCAGTACTTC. It is translated as CASSWGGGTEETQYF.

This rearrangement joins TRBV19 to TRBJ1-5, with 7 nucleotides matching TRBD1. Trimming removed 0 bases from V and 1 base from J; junction bases left unmatched: 6. The CDR3 covers 17 residues. Germline loops: CDR1 LNHDA, CDR2 SQIVND (reference sequence). DNA of the CDR3: TGTGCCAGTAGTATAGACCCGACAGGGCCCAGCAATCAGCCCCAGCATTTT. Its translation: CASSIDPTGPSNQPQHF.

V usage is TRBV4-1 and J usage is TRBJ2-2; D unresolved. Germline values: CDR1 MGHRA, CDR2 YSYEKL. The germline V and J ends were trimmed by 4 bases and 7 bases, with 13 bases remaining between them. This CDR3 contains 14 residues. CDR3 coding DNA: TGCGCCAGCAGCCCACCCTCCGGTATCGGGGAGCTGTTTTTT. It codes for CASSPPSGIGELFF.

CDR3 in DNA: TGTGCCAGCAGCCCTCCCGGACAGCCACGGGGGATGAACACTGAAGCTTTCTTT. As protein: CASSPPGQPRGMNTEAFF. V and J are TRBV4-2 and TRBJ1-1; a weak D match, TRBD1 (6 bases). The CDR3 length is 18 residues. Between the trimmed V and J ends, which lost 4 bases and 0 bases, there was a span of 21 bases. Germline CDR1 LGHNA, CDR2 YNFKEQ.

This clone was counted a few times. Different DNA sequences within this sample yield the same CDR3. The CDR3 DNA follows: TGTGCCAGCAGCTTAGTAGGGGATACGCAGTATTTT. Protein product: CASSLVGDTQYF. This rearrangement joins TRBV7-2 to TRBJ2-3; D gene uncertain. The V and J ends lost 1 base and 6 bases respectively, with 5 bases between them. CDR3 length equals 12 residues. Germline CDR1 is SGHTA and CDR2 is FQGNSA.

J is TRBJ2-7 and V is TRBV11-3, with a weak D call TRBD1 (6 bases). The germline V gene encodes CDR1 SGHNT and CDR2 YENEEA. Trimming removed 5 bases at V and 3 bases at J, with 14 bases between. CDR3 length: 14 residues. CDR3 sequence: CASSPRGGYYEQYF. The CDR3 DNA is TGTGCCAGCAGCCCCCGTGGGGGCTACTACGAGCAGTACTTC.

This chain connects TRBV7-8 to TRBJ2-1; 7 nucleotides align to TRBD1. The CDR3 totals 14 residues. The V gene's germline CDR1 is SGHVS and CDR2 FQNEAQ. Trimming removed 4 bases from V and 10 bases from J; junction bases left unmatched: 10. Here the CDR3 DNA reads TGTGCCAGCAGCTCAGGACAGGTCCGCATGGAGCAGTTCTTC. This gives the protein CASSSGQVRMEQFF.

Here the CDR3 reads CASSFHFGARGTDYEQYF. The CDR3 nucleotides read TGTGCCAGCAGCTTCCACTTCGGAGCGCGGGGGACCGACTACGAGCAGTACTTC. The chain is built from TRBV7-9 and TRBJ2-5; TRBD2 matches 7 bases. The tail of the sequence fits TRBJ2-7 better, so the J call may be wrong. The CDR3 consists of 18 residues. Germline V gives CDR1 SEHNR, CDR2 FQNEAQ (reference sequence).

The genes are TRBV7-9 and TRBJ2-3; 7 bases are shared with TRBD1. CDR3 length: 13 amino acids. Looked up from germline, CDR1 is SEHNR and CDR2 is FQNEAQ (reference sequence). Trimming at V came to 6 bases and at J to 6 bases, leaving 6 bases not matched to a gene. In DNA form, the CDR3 reads TGTGCCAGCAGGTCTACAGGGGCCGATACGCAGTATTTT. Translating gives CASRSTGADTQYF.

About this clone itself: Germline is not matched at one junction end, which may reflect a read error. The same CDR3 is also encoded by other DNA sequences in this sample. The chain uses TRBV20-1 and TRBJ1-1; D remains unclear. The germline V gene encodes CDR1 DFQATT and CDR2 SNEGSKA (reference sequence). The CDR3 length is 11 residues. CDR3 amino acids: CSAGENTEAFF. DNA of the CDR3: TGCAGTGCTGGAGAGAACACTGAAGCTTTCTTT.

This clone turned up a few times. The chain carries TRBV30 and TRBJ1-1; weak D call: TRBD1 (5 bases). This CDR3 is 13 amino acids long. Looked up from germline, CDR1 is GTSNPN and CDR2 is SVGIG (reference sequence). V was cut by 5 bases and J by 8 bases, with 18 bases left in between. The CDR3: CAWSTAGRDEAFF. In DNA form, the CDR3 reads TGTGCCTGGTCTACCGCAGGTAGGGACGAAGCTTTCTTT.